The 25 T cell receptor beta chains presented below share a single source sample, sequenced in a study of vaccination and CD4 T cells after COVID-19. Their antigen targets remain unknown. Sequence data for DNA of cultured CD4+ T cells were generated by the Oncomine TCR Beta short-read assay. TCRdb ran MiXCR on the PCR reads and lists one entry per CDR3 protein. The sample has approximately 15,000 distinct CDR3 sequences, about 29% seen once. As for treatment: approximately 10-day PBMC culture with coronavirus spike peptide pools or control peptides (ViraFEST assay). Input material: cultured CD4+ T cells from blood. The origin of the receptors is a human donor with COVID-19.

The rearrangement uses TRBV7-9 and TRBJ2-5, with D uncertain. The CDR3 contains 14 residues. The V gene lost 4 bases and the J gene lost 4 bases, with 13 bases spanning the gap. Per germline, CDR1 SEHNR and CDR2 FQNEAQ (reference sequence). The CDR3 nucleotides are TGTGCCAGCAGCTCCGACGGTCTCGGAGAGACCCAGTACTTC. Protein product: CASSSDGLGETQYF. Complete variable domain (other parts from reference TRBV7-9 and TRBJ2-5): DTGVSQNPRHKITKRGQNVTFRCDPISEHNRLYWYRQTLGQGPEFLTYFQNEAQLEKSRLLSDRFSAERPKGSFSTLEIQRTEQGDSAMYLCASSSDGLGETQYFGPGTRLLVL.

A few counts support this clonotype. The chain couples TRBV6-1 to TRBJ1-4; D is uncertain. V lost 6 bases and J lost 7, with 12 bases in between. Germline lookup yields CDR1 MNHNS and CDR2 SASEGT. This CDR3 is 13 amino acids long. The chain's CDR3 is CASRTDPGEKLFF. DNA of the CDR3: TGTGCCAGCAGAACGGACCCAGGTGAAAAACTGTTTTTT.

A word on this clonotype: At one of its ends the junction is not consistent with the germline gene, which may arise from a read error. This chain joins TRBV30 and TRBJ1-4, with TRBD1 identical over 7 bases. This CDR3 comprises 13 residues. Germline CDR1 GTSNPN, CDR2 SVGIG (reference sequence). The CDR3 here is CAFQGGSKEKLFF. The CDR3 region has the DNA TGTGCCTTCCAAGGGGGCTCTAAGGAAAAACTGTTTTTT.

This clonotype was picked up a small number of times. The gene calls are TRBV24-1 and TRBJ1-4; D is unresolved. CDR1 is KGHDR, CDR2 SFDVKD, per germline. V was pared by 7 bases and J by 5 bases, with 7 bases between. The CDR3 length is 12 residues. The DNA of the CDR3 is TGTGCCACCAGCCAGTCGAATGAAAAACTGTTTTTT. This gives the protein CATSQSNEKLFF.

This clonotype has a handful of counts. The chain combines TRBV12-3 or TRBV12-4 with TRBJ1-5; 9 bases line up with TRBD1. V shed 6 bases and J 1 base; nucleotides not matched to a gene: 4. The CDR3 consists of 15 residues. CDR3 nucleotide sequence: TGTGCCAGCAGCTCCGGACAGGGGAGCAATCAGCCCCAGCATTTT. Translated: CASSSGQGSNQPQHF.

V and J are TRBV20-1 and TRBJ2-3; 8 bases align to TRBD1. J lost 5 bases, V lost 0 bases, and 22 bases had no gene match. Germline V gene lookup returns CDR1 DFQATT and CDR2 SNEGSKA (reference sequence). The CDR3 contains 20 residues. CDR3 region: CSARDIQAPPPRGRVDTQYF. The CDR3 nucleotides read TGCAGTGCTAGAGATATCCAGGCCCCCCCCCCCAGGGGGCGCGTAGATACGCAGTATTTT.

The J gene is TRBJ2-3, the V gene TRBV6-1, with D perhaps TRBD1 or TRBD2 (5 bases each). From germline, CDR1 is MNHNS and CDR2 SASEGT. Trimming left V 2 bases short and J 0 bases short, with 12 bases between. This CDR3 spans 16 amino acids. CDR3 coding DNA: TGTGCCAGCAGTGAAATCAGGGACGCTAGCACAGATACGCAGTATTTT. This encodes CASSEIRDASTDTQYF.

This rearrangement joins TRBV6-1 to TRBJ2-1; D gene uncertain. Germline CDR1 MNHNS, CDR2 SASEGT. The CDR3 is 14 amino acids. V shed 4 bases and J shed 10 bases, with 17 bases lying between them. The CDR3 DNA sequence: TGTGCCAGCAGTGCTCTGGGGTCTGTTTCCGAGCAGTTCTTC. It specifies CASSALGSVSEQFF.

This clonotype occurred a few times. The chain employs TRBV18 and TRBJ2-3; 8 nucleotides line up with TRBD1. Germline V gene sequence: CDR1 KGHSH, CDR2 LQKENI. The CDR3 runs 14 residues. V trimming: 2 bases; J trimming: 12 bases; junction bases outside the gene matches: 10. The CDR3 sequence is CASSPDRGPPGQYF. As DNA, the CDR3 is TGTGCCAGCTCACCAGACAGGGGTCCCCCGGGACAGTATTTT.

The chain employs TRBV30 and TRBJ1-4; D unclear. Per germline, CDR1 GTSNPN and CDR2 SVGIG (reference sequence). This CDR3 has 13 residues. Deletions cut 3 bases from V and 4 bases from J, with 9 bases between. The CDR3 nucleotides are TGTGCCTGGAGGCACAGTCATAATGAAAAACTGTTTTTT. Residues: CAWRHSHNEKLFF.

This clonotype was detected only a few times. J is TRBJ2-5 and V is TRBV19, with a weak D call TRBD2 (6 bases). V was pared by 3 bases and J by 2 bases, with 13 bases between. Germline-derived CDR1 and CDR2 are LNHDA and SQIVND (reference sequence). The length of the CDR3 is 15 residues. The CDR3 is CASSMAAGTQETQYF. DNA of the CDR3: TGTGCCAGTAGTATGGCCGCGGGGACGCAAGAGACCCAGTACTTC.

In regard to this clonotype: The junction and the germline gene differ at one end; a read error may be behind it. The chain links TRBV6-1 to TRBJ1-5; 8 nucleotides match TRBD1. This CDR3 has 15 residues. The germline CDR1 and CDR2 sequences are MNHNS and SASEGT. CDR3 protein: CASSEWAGGNRPQHF. The DNA of the CDR3 is TGTGCCAGCAGTGAATGGGCAGGGGGCAATCGGCCCCAGCATTTT.

The rearrangement uses TRBV24-1 and TRBJ2-6; D may be TRBD1 (6 bases). This CDR3 region has 17 residues. Trimming stripped 4 bases from V and 2 bases from J, with 14 bases between. Germline assignment: CDR1 KGHDR and CDR2 SFDVKD. The CDR3 is CATSDTTGTPGANVLTF. The CDR3 region has the DNA TGTGCCACCAGTGACACAACCGGGACACCTGGGGCCAACGTCCTGACTTTC.

This clonotype was picked up a small number of times. J is TRBJ2-7 and V is TRBV5-1, with D tentatively TRBD1 (6 bases). The CDR3 covers 13 residues. Germline V gene sequence: CDR1 SGHRS, CDR2 YFSETQ. Between the trimmed V and J ends, which lost 0 bases and 3 bases, there was a span of 7 bases. The CDR3 DNA follows: TGCGCCAGCAGCTTGGGGGACATCTACGAGCAGTACTTC. Amino acid sequence: CASSLGDIYEQYF.

A few counts support this clonotype. The chain links TRBV5-1 to TRBJ1-1; D remains unclear. V lost 4 bases and J 7 bases, leaving 14 bases between the germline ends. The CDR3 is 13 amino acids. CDR1 is SGHRS and CDR2 is YFSETQ in the germline V gene. The CDR3 is CASSPGPAHEAFF. In DNA, the CDR3 is TGCGCCAGCAGCCCAGGTCCGGCTCATGAAGCTTTCTTT.

The chain combines TRBV27 with TRBJ2-2; D may match TRBD1 or TRBD2 (5 bases each). V shed 1 base and J shed 3 bases, with 6 bases lying between them. The CDR3 extends over 14 amino acids. The germline gives CDR1 MNHEY, CDR2 SMNVEV (reference sequence). The CDR3 protein is CASSLLGDTGELFF. In DNA form, the CDR3 reads TGTGCCAGCAGTTTATTGGGGGACACCGGGGAGCTGTTTTTT.

This sequence joins TRBV6-5 and TRBJ2-7; D perhaps matches TRBD2 (6 bases). Germline CDR1 MNHEY, CDR2 SVGAGI. There are 15 residues in the CDR3. The V and J ends lost 0 bases and 3 bases respectively, with 12 bases between them. CDR3 residues: CASSYSFRDFYEQYF. CDR3 DNA: TGTGCCAGCAGTTACTCTTTCCGGGACTTCTACGAGCAGTACTTC.

CDR3 region: CASSFVRGTPYEQYF. CDR3 DNA: TGTGCCAGCAGTTTTGTGCGGGGGACCCCCTACGAGCAGTACTTC. The rearrangement uses TRBV12-3 or TRBV12-4 and TRBJ2-7; 7 nucleotides agree with TRBD2. V was clipped by 3 bases and J by 2 bases; unmatched bases: 7. The CDR3 has 15 amino acids.

V and J are TRBV5-4 and TRBJ2-7; TRBD1 matches at 9 bases. Germline V gene lookup returns CDR1 SGHNT and CDR2 YYREEE (reference sequence). After removal of 4 bases from V and 3 bases from J, the junction contained 8 bases not matched to a gene. This CDR3 region has 15 residues. DNA of the CDR3: TGTGCCAGCAGCCAACCGGGACAGGGAGACTACGAGCAGTACTTC. It is translated as CASSQPGQGDYEQYF. Looking up the rest from reference TRBV5-4 and TRBJ2-7 gives the full variable domain: ETGVTQSPTHLIKTRGQQVTLRCSSQSGHNTVSWYQQALGQGPQFIFQYYREEENGRGNFPPRFSGLQFPNYSSELNVNALELDDSALYLCASSQPGQGDYEQYFGPGTRLTVT.

This clonotype was observed a few times. The chain employs TRBV2 and TRBJ1-6, with 7 bases identical to TRBD1. Germline loops: CDR1 SNHLY, CDR2 FYNNEI. V lost 6 bases and J lost 0; bases outside the gene matches: 2. This CDR3 has 15 amino acids. CDR3 amino acids: CASRGTDSYNSPLHF. As DNA, the CDR3 is TGTGCCAGCAGAGGGACAGACTCCTATAATTCACCCCTCCACTTT.

In its sample, this clonotype was seen once. The rearrangement joins TRBV11-3 to TRBJ1-3, with TRBD1 as a possible D gene (5 bases). The length of the CDR3 is 14 residues. Trimming removed 8 bases at V and 4 bases at J, with 15 bases between. The germline CDR1 and CDR2 sequences are SGHNT and YENEEA. The CDR3 region has the DNA TGTGCCAGCCGCCGTGGGGGTAGCGGAAACACCATATATTTT. Its translation: CASRRGGSGNTIYF.

This clonotype has a handful of counts. V gene TRBV2 combines with J gene TRBJ1-2; D uncertain. The CDR3 spans 12 residues. The germline V and J ends were trimmed by 4 bases and 4 bases, with 7 bases remaining between them. Germline loops: CDR1 SNHLY, CDR2 FYNNEI. CDR3 protein: CASSADVYGYTF. Written as DNA, the CDR3 is TGTGCCAGCAGTGCGGATGTCTATGGCTACACCTTC.

This clonotype was seen more than once but under ten times. The rearrangement links TRBV7-2 to TRBJ1-3, with D unresolved. Trimming cost V 0 bases and J 13 bases, with 16 bases left between them. Looked up from germline, CDR1 is SGHTA and CDR2 is FQGNSA. CDR3 size: 14 residues. The CDR3 loop reads CASSLASFGSGIYF. The DNA for the CDR3 is TGTGCCAGCAGCTTAGCTAGTTTTGGATCGGGGATATATTTT.

V and J are TRBV2 and TRBJ2-7, with TRBD2 matching 13 bases. CDR1 and CDR2 (germline): SNHLY, FYNNEI. This CDR3 contains 16 residues. Losses at the gene ends were 5 bases for V and 0 bases for J; bases not matched to a gene: 4. As DNA, the CDR3 is TGTGCCAGCAGTACCGGGACTAGCGGGGCCTCCTACGAGCAGTACTTC. Protein product: CASSTGTSGASYEQYF. Full variable domain (remainder filled in from reference TRBV2 and TRBJ2-7): EPEVTQTPSHQVTQMGQEVILRCVPISNHLYFYWYRQILGQKVEFLVSFYNNEISEKSEIFDDQFSVERPDGSNFTLKIRSTKLEDSAMYFCASSTGTSGASYEQYFGPGTRLTVT.

This chain uses TRBV6-1 with TRBJ2-3, with TRBD2 matching over 11 bases. The CDR3 loop spans 15 amino acids. V lost 6 bases and J lost 0; bases outside the gene matches: 2. The germline V gene encodes CDR1 MNHNS and CDR2 SASEGT. CDR3 protein: CASRGLAASTDTQYF. In nucleotides, the CDR3 is TGTGCCAGCAGGGGACTAGCGGCTAGCACAGATACGCAGTATTTT.